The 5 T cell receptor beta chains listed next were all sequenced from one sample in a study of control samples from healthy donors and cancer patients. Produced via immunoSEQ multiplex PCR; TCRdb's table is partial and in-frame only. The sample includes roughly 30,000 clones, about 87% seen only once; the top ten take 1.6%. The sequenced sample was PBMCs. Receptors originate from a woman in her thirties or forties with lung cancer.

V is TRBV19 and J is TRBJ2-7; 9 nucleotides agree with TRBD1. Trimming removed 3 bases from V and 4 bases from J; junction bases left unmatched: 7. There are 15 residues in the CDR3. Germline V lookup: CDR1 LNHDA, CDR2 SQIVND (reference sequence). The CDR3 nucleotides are TGTGCCAGTAGTATCGGGACAGGGAGTACGTACGAGCAGTACTTC. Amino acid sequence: CASSIGTGSTYEQYF.

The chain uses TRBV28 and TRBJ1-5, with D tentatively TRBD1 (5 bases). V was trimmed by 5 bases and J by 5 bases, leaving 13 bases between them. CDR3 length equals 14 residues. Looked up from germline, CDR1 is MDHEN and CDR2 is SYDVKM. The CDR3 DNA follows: TGTGCCAGCAGTCAGTGGTCGGGGGATCAGCCCCAGCATTTT. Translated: CASSQWSGDQPQHF.

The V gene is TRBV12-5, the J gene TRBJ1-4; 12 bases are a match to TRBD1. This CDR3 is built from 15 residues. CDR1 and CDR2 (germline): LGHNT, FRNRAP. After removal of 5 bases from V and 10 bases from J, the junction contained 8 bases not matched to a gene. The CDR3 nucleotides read TGTGCTAGTGGTCAGTCCGGGACAGGGGGCCGAAAACTGTTTTTT. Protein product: CASGQSGTGGRKLFF. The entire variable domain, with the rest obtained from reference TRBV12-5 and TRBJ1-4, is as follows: DARVTQTPRHKVTEMGQEVTMRCQPILGHNTVFWYRQTMMQGLELLAYFRNRAPLDDSGMPKDRFSAEMPDATLATLKIQPSEPRDSAVYFCASGQSGTGGRKLFFGSGTQLSVL.

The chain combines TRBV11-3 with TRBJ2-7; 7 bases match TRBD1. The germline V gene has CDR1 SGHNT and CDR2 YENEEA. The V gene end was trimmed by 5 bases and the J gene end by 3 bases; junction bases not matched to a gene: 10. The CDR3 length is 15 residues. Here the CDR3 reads CASSQGQPPYYEQYF. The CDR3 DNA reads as TGTGCCAGCAGCCAGGGACAGCCGCCCTACTACGAGCAGTACTTC. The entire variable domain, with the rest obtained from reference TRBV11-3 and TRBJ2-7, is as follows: EAGVVQSPRYKIIEKKQPVAFWCNPISGHNTLYWYLQNLGQGPELLIRYENEEAVDDSQLPKDRFSAERLKGVDSTLKIQPAELGDSAVYLCASSQGQPPYYEQYFGPGTRLTVT.

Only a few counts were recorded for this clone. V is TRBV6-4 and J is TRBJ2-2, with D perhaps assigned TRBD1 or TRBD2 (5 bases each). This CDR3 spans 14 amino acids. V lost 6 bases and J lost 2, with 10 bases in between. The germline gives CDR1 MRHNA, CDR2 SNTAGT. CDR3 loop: CASSPGPNTGELFF. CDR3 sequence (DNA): TGTGCCAGCAGCCCGGGACCCAACACCGGGGAGCTGTTTTTT.